Below, 25 T cell receptor beta chains from the same sample are listed, as sequenced in a study of T cells in Graves' hyperthyroidism and ophthalmopathy. The TCR beta CDR3 regions underwent amplification using RNA transcripts as the source. HTBI primers were used for first-round RT-PCR of the TCR CDR3. TCRdb reprocessed the multiplex PCR reads via MiXCR and lists one record per CDR3 protein. The table has a few hundred thousand distinct CDR3 sequences, more than 14% seen once. Input material: blood. These receptors were collected from a woman younger than 45 with Graves' ophthalmopathy.

This clonotype was detected ten times or more. The chain couples TRBV27 to TRBJ2-7; the match to TRBD1 covers 9 bases. The CDR3 has 17 amino acids. V lost 2 bases to trimming and J lost 5 bases; unmatched junction nucleotides: 13. CDR1 is MNHEY and CDR2 is SMNVEV in the germline V gene (reference sequence). This CDR3 is CASSLTQPGQGLHEQYF. CDR3 in DNA: TGTGCCAGCAGTTTAACTCAACCGGGACAGGGTCTCCACGAGCAGTACTTC.

This clonotype was counted many times. The CDR3 coding sequence is TGTGCCAGCAAAGCGGGGGGGCTGTACAATGAGCAGTTCTTC. It is translated as CASKAGGLYNEQFF. The chain recombines TRBV2 with TRBJ2-1, with 10 bases that match TRBD2. V shed 7 bases and J 4 bases; nucleotides not matched to a gene: 4. The CDR3 is 14 amino acids. Germline V gene lookup returns CDR1 SNHLY and CDR2 FYNNEI. The full variable domain, in which reference TRBV2 and TRBJ2-1 provide the parts outside the CDR3, is EPEVTQTPSHQVTQMGQEVILRCVPISNHLYFYWYRQILGQKVEFLVSFYNNEISEKSEIFDDQFSVERPDGSNFTLKIRSTKLEDSAMYFCASKAGGLYNEQFFGPGTRLTVL.

This clonotype was seen ten or more times. The genes are TRBV7-2 and TRBJ2-3, with D uncertain. Trimming stripped 1 base from V and 0 bases from J, with 8 bases between. Germline V lookup: CDR1 SGHTA, CDR2 FQGNSA. This CDR3 has 15 amino acids. The CDR3 DNA sequence: TGTGCCAGCAGCTTAGGGTACCAGAGCACAGATACGCAGTATTTT. Its translation: CASSLGYQSTDTQYF.

This clonotype was counted ten times or more. The J gene is TRBJ2-4, the V gene TRBV2; TRBD1 is a possible D gene (5 bases). The CDR3 runs to 16 residues. Germline loops: CDR1 SNHLY, CDR2 FYNNEI. Between the trimmed V and J ends, which lost 2 bases and 4 bases, there was a span of 15 bases. The CDR3 DNA is TGTGCCAGCAGTGAATCCCAGGGCCAAGCGAAAAACATTCAGTACTTC. Protein sequence: CASSESQGQAKNIQYF. The full variable domain, in which reference TRBV2 and TRBJ2-4 provide the parts outside the CDR3, is EPEVTQTPSHQVTQMGQEVILRCVPISNHLYFYWYRQILGQKVEFLVSFYNNEISEKSEIFDDQFSVERPDGSNFTLKIRSTKLEDSAMYFCASSESQGQAKNIQYFGAGTRLSVL.

This clonotype occurred many times. CDR3 sequence (DNA): TGTGCCAGCAGCCCACTAGCGGGGGACACAGATACGCAGTATTTT. It specifies CASSPLAGDTDTQYF. V usage is TRBV7-3 and J usage is TRBJ2-3, with 11 bases aligning to TRBD2. CDR1 is SGHTA and CDR2 is FQGTGA in the germline V gene. CDR3 length: 15 amino acids. The trim removed 5 bases at V and 2 bases at J, leaving 3 bases unmatched.

The table lists this clonotype with a few counts. The chain joins TRBV16 to TRBJ2-5; TRBD1 aligns across 7 bases. V trimming: 6 bases; J trimming: 2 bases; junction bases outside the gene matches: 3. This CDR3 comprises 13 residues. CDR1 is KGHSY, CDR2 FQNENV, per germline. The CDR3 DNA reads TGTGCCAGCAGAAGACAGGGACAAGAGACCCAGTACTTC. It specifies CASRRQGQETQYF.

CDR3 in amino acids: CASSPESQPQHF. The CDR3 region has the DNA TGTGCCAGCAGTCCGGAAAGTCAGCCCCAGCATTTT. The chain combines TRBV28 with TRBJ1-5; no reliable D call. With 5 bases removed from V and 6 bases from J, the gap between germline ends came to 8 bases. The CDR3 runs 12 residues. Germline V CDR1 and CDR2: MDHEN, SYDVKM.

This clonotype was recorded at least ten times. The V call is TRBV20-1, the J call TRBJ1-4; tentative D call: TRBD1 (5 bases). The CDR3 is 15 amino acids. Germline CDR1 reads DFQATT; CDR2 reads SNEGSKA (reference sequence). V lost 3 bases and J 8 bases, leaving 19 bases between the germline ends. CDR3 DNA: TGCAGTGCTAGTCCGGCGGATGCGTGGGGGGAAAAACTGTTTTTT. As protein: CSASPADAWGEKLFF.

In this sample, this clonotype turned up many times. This chain links TRBV30 with TRBJ2-7; D is uncertain. Per germline, CDR1 GTSNPN and CDR2 SVGIG (reference sequence). V was cut by 7 bases and J by 0 bases, with 16 bases left in between. The CDR3 is 14 amino acids. As DNA, the CDR3 is TGTGCCTACTCGGGTGGTAGAAGCTCCTACGAGCAGTACTTC. This sequence encodes CAYSGGRSSYEQYF.

This clonotype was recorded many times. The chain uses TRBV28 and TRBJ2-3; D remains unclear. CDR3 length equals 13 residues. The germline gives CDR1 MDHEN, CDR2 SYDVKM. Between the trimmed V and J ends, which lost 6 bases and 2 bases, there was a span of 9 bases. The CDR3 DNA sequence: TGTGCCAGCAGACTAACTTACACAGATACGCAGTATTTT. Residues: CASRLTYTDTQYF.

This clonotype was counted at least ten times. V usage is TRBV18 and J usage is TRBJ2-5; tentative D call: TRBD1 (5 bases). The germline gives CDR1 KGHSH, CDR2 LQKENI. The CDR3 is 16 amino acids. Trimming removed 0 bases at V and 5 bases at J, with 16 bases between. CDR3: CASSPPGTGAGETQYF. CDR3 bases: TGTGCCAGCTCACCACCAGGTACTGGGGCAGGGGAGACCCAGTACTTC.

The sample holds a few counts of this clonotype. CDR3 in amino acids: CASNYGGPGANVLTF. CDR3 nucleotide sequence: TGTGCCAGCAACTACGGGGGGCCAGGGGCCAACGTCCTGACTTTC. The rearrangement links TRBV6-2 or TRBV6-3 to TRBJ2-6; possible D gene TRBD2, 7 bases. Trimming removed 7 bases at V and 4 bases at J, with 14 bases between. The germline CDR1 and CDR2 sequences are MNHEY and SVGEGT. The CDR3 contains 15 residues.

This clonotype was seen more than once but under ten times. V usage is TRBV27 and J usage is TRBJ2-2; D is unclear. This CDR3 spans 13 amino acids. V was pared by 3 bases and J by 8 bases, with 10 bases between. The germline V gene encodes CDR1 MNHEY and CDR2 SMNVEV (reference sequence). The CDR3 DNA is TGTGCCAGCAGTTTTTCGGGTCAGGGGGAGCTGTTTTTT. This translates into CASSFSGQGELFF.

This clonotype was seen repeatedly, ten times or more. This chain joins TRBV28 and TRBJ1-2; 8 bases match TRBD1. The CDR3 totals 15 residues. Germline values: CDR1 MDHEN, CDR2 SYDVKM. The J segment lost 3 bases and the V segment lost 4 bases, leaving 7 bases of the junction unmatched. The CDR3 loop reads CASSSTDRADYGYTF. The CDR3 DNA is TGTGCCAGCAGTTCAACGGACAGGGCGGACTATGGCTACACCTTC.

Worth noting for this clonotype: A read error may be the cause here, since a much bigger clone is one base away. The rearrangement joins TRBV12-3 or TRBV12-4 to TRBJ1-1; 9 bases line up with TRBD1. The CDR3 extends over 19 amino acids. J was trimmed by 0 bases and V by 1 base; bases with no gene match: 12. The CDR3 spells CASSLDAWGTGNVNTEAFF. The CDR3 DNA is TGTGCCAGCAGTTTAGATGCATGGGGGACAGGGAACGTGAACACTGAAGCTTTCTTT.

This clonotype came up many times. The chain joins TRBV2 to TRBJ1-1; no definite D call. V was pared by 7 bases and J by 6 bases, with 12 bases between. This CDR3 is built from 12 residues. Germline V gene data show CDR1 as SNHLY and CDR2 as FYNNEI. CDR3 sequence: CASILIGSEAFF. CDR3 bases: TGTGCCAGCATCTTAATTGGGTCTGAAGCTTTCTTT. Together with reference TRBV2 and TRBJ1-1, the CDR3 gives the full variable domain: EPEVTQTPSHQVTQMGQEVILRCVPISNHLYFYWYRQILGQKVEFLVSFYNNEISEKSEIFDDQFSVERPDGSNFTLKIRSTKLEDSAMYFCASILIGSEAFFGQGTRLTVV.

This clonotype came up many times. V and J are TRBV7-2 and TRBJ2-3; TRBD2 agrees at 8 bases. With V trimmed by 2 bases and J by 1 base, 5 bases remained unmatched. In germline, CDR1 is SGHTA, CDR2 FQGNSA. The CDR3 is made up of 16 amino acids. CDR3 bases: TGTGCCAGCAGCTTACTCGGCGGGGGGCGCACAGATACGCAGTATTTT. Encoded protein: CASSLLGGGRTDTQYF.

Ten or more counts support this clonotype. The CDR3 here is CASLAYYGYTF. The CDR3 region has the DNA TGTGCCAGCCTGGCGTACTATGGCTACACCTTC. The chain recombines TRBV6-1 with TRBJ1-2, with D unclear. V lost 8 bases and J 3 bases, leaving 7 bases between the germline ends. CDR1 and CDR2 (germline): MNHNS, SASEGT. The CDR3 length is 11 residues.

This clonotype was detected ten times or more. This chain connects TRBV6-1 to TRBJ2-5, with D perhaps TRBD1 (6 bases). The germline gives CDR1 MNHNS, CDR2 SASEGT. There are 15 residues in the CDR3. Trimming pared 5 bases from V and 4 bases from J, leaving 17 bases between. The chain's CDR3 is CASSPIFWGRETQYF. The CDR3 nucleotides read TGTGCCAGCAGTCCCATATTTTGGGGGCGAGAGACCCAGTACTTC.

This clonotype was observed at least ten times. The chain links TRBV28 to TRBJ2-1; D is unclear. Germline V gives CDR1 MDHEN, CDR2 SYDVKM. The length of the CDR3 is 12 residues. V shed 4 bases and J shed 15 bases, with 16 bases lying between them. In DNA, the CDR3 is TGTGCCAGCAGTTCCTCTGCTTCGGTACTGTTCTTC. As protein: CASSSSASVLFF. Using reference TRBV28 and TRBJ2-1 for the parts outside the CDR3, the full variable domain is DVKVTQSSRYLVKRTGEKVFLECVQDMDHENMFWYRQDPGLGLRLIYFSYDVKMKEKGDIPEGYSVSREKKERFSLILESASTNQTSMYLCASSSSASVLFFGPGTRLTVL.

This clonotype was counted at least ten times. The rearrangement uses TRBV24-1 and TRBJ1-1, with D unresolved. This CDR3 has 13 amino acids. V was cut by 1 base and J by 6 bases, with 8 bases left in between. Germline V CDR1 and CDR2: KGHDR, SFDVKD. CDR3 region: CATSDFGSSEAFF. CDR3 in DNA: TGTGCCACCAGTGATTTTGGGTCCTCTGAAGCTTTCTTT.

This clonotype was recorded a few times. The chain uses TRBV2 and TRBJ1-4; possible D gene TRBD1, 6 bases. Per the germline V gene, CDR1 is SNHLY and CDR2 is FYNNEI. This CDR3 is 13 amino acids long. Trimming shortened V by 8 bases and J by 7 bases, and 14 bases separated the two germline ends. For the CDR3, the DNA is TGTGCCAGCGGCAGGGGCGTTGGTGAAAAACTGTTTTTT. Translating gives CASGRGVGEKLFF. The complete variable domain, with remaining parts taken from reference TRBV2 and TRBJ1-4, reads EPEVTQTPSHQVTQMGQEVILRCVPISNHLYFYWYRQILGQKVEFLVSFYNNEISEKSEIFDDQFSVERPDGSNFTLKIRSTKLEDSAMYFCASGRGVGEKLFFGSGTQLSVL.

There are many counts of this clonotype. The chain uses TRBV6-1 and TRBJ1-1; 11 bases align to TRBD1. With 3 bases clipped from V and 1 base from J, the junction kept 1 base outside the gene matches. Germline assignment: CDR1 MNHNS and CDR2 SASEGT. The CDR3 loop spans 15 amino acids. The CDR3: CASSEGQGGNTEAFF. DNA of the CDR3: TGTGCCAGCAGTGAGGGACAGGGGGGGAACACTGAAGCTTTCTTT.

This clonotype was seen more than once but under ten times. The chain carries TRBV13 and TRBJ1-2; possible D gene TRBD1, 5 bases. V was clipped by 8 bases and J by 0 bases, with 16 bases between them. CDR1 and CDR2 (germline): PRHDT, FYEKMQ (reference sequence). This CDR3 has 15 residues. The CDR3 sequence is CASPSPRGANYGYTF. CDR3 DNA: TGTGCCAGCCCCAGCCCCCGGGGGGCTAACTATGGCTACACCTTC.

V usage is TRBV3-1 and J usage is TRBJ2-5; D possibly matches TRBD1 or TRBD2 (5 bases each). The germline CDR1 and CDR2 sequences are LGHDT and YNNKEL (reference sequence). The CDR3 covers 11 residues. Trimming cost V 8 bases and J 8 bases, with 12 bases left between them. CDR3 protein: CASQGEGTQYF. For the CDR3, the DNA is TGTGCCAGCCAGGGAGAGGGTACCCAGTACTTC.